The next 28 T cell receptor beta chains were all read from a single sample in a study of blood T cell repertoires in COVID-19. Using immunoSEQ multiplex PCR, the repertoire was profiled, and TCRdb retains in-frame clones only, with some absent. Among 250,000 to 300,000 clones, approximately 85% were seen once, and the ten largest hold around 1.8%. Source material: PBMCs or T cells enriched from blood (not recorded which). All receptors come from a woman between 45 and 60 years old who had recovered from COVID-19.

This clone was counted between two and nine times. The chain uses TRBV4-2 and TRBJ2-7; 11 bases agree with TRBD2. The CDR3 length is 16 residues. The germline V gene has CDR1 LGHNA and CDR2 YNFKEQ. With 0 bases clipped from V and 3 bases from J, the junction kept 4 bases outside the gene matches. The CDR3 bases are TGTGCCAGCAGCCAAGAGGGACTAGCGGACTACTACGAGCAGTACTTC. It encodes CASSQEGLADYYEQYF.

CDR3 loop: CASSEARRAEAFF. In DNA, the CDR3 is TGTGCCAGCAGTGAAGCGCGGCGGGCTGAAGCTTTCTTT. This sequence joins TRBV2 and TRBJ1-1; D gene unclear. Germline CDR1 reads SNHLY; CDR2 reads FYNNEI. The CDR3 totals 13 residues. Trimming removed 0 bases at V and 6 bases at J, with 8 bases between.

The J gene is TRBJ2-3, the V gene TRBV19; TRBD1 matches 8 bases. Germline V lookup: CDR1 LNHDA, CDR2 SQIVND (reference sequence). The V and J ends lost 4 bases and 1 base, in that order; junction bases with no gene match: 7. The CDR3 loop spans 16 amino acids. CDR3 bases: TGTGCCAGTAGTACTTACCAGGGGGCAGGCACAGATACGCAGTATTTT. Amino acid sequence: CASSTYQGAGTDTQYF.

This chain links TRBV13 with TRBJ2-7; TRBD1 aligns across 9 bases. The trim removed 5 bases at V and 1 base at J, leaving 9 bases unmatched. The CDR3 extends over 16 amino acids. Germline CDR1 PRHDT, CDR2 FYEKMQ (reference sequence). The CDR3, as DNA: TGTGCCAGCAGCGCCACCGGGACAGGGTTTTCCTACGAGCAGTACTTC. This gives the protein CASSATGTGFSYEQYF.

J is TRBJ2-1 and V is TRBV18; tentatively, D is TRBD1 (7 bases). Trimming pared 5 bases from V and 5 bases from J, leaving 16 bases between. CDR1 KGHSH and CDR2 LQKENI come from the germline V gene. The CDR3 extends over 15 amino acids. Written as DNA, the CDR3 is TGTGCCAGCTCAGGCCGCGGGACAGACGACAATGAGCAGTTCTTC. Its translation: CASSGRGTDDNEQFF.

The chain joins TRBV5-1 to TRBJ1-5; D call uncertain. The CDR3 totals 13 residues. CDR1 is SGHRS and CDR2 is YFSETQ in the germline V gene. V shed 4 bases and J shed 4 bases, with 9 bases lying between them. The CDR3 loop reads CASSLDGNQPQHF. The DNA of the CDR3 is TGCGCCAGCAGCCTAGACGGGAATCAGCCCCAGCATTTT.

This chain uses TRBV5-1 with TRBJ1-1, with D perhaps matching TRBD1 (5 bases). The V and J ends lost 5 bases and 2 bases respectively, with 13 bases between them. The CDR3 loop spans 14 amino acids. Germline V gives CDR1 SGHRS, CDR2 YFSETQ. Here the CDR3 reads CASSPGVPNTEAFF. CDR3 nucleotides: TGCGCCAGCAGTCCGGGGGTCCCCAACACTGAAGCTTTCTTT.

The chain is built from TRBV11-2 and TRBJ2-7; D might be TRBD1 (6 bases). Trimming took off 2 bases at V and 9 bases at J, with 17 bases between the two ends. The length of the CDR3 is 14 residues. CDR1 SGHAT and CDR2 FQNNGV come from the germline V gene. As DNA, the CDR3 is TGTGCCAGCAGCTTAATTACTACAGGGTATGGGCAGTACTTC. This encodes CASSLITTGYGQYF.

V usage is TRBV4-2 and J usage is TRBJ2-7; TRBD1 matches 8 bases. Per germline, CDR1 LGHNA and CDR2 YNFKEQ. The CDR3 extends over 14 amino acids. V was clipped by 4 bases and J by 3 bases; unmatched bases: 5. The CDR3 DNA is TGTGCCAGCAGCCCTACAGGGGGTGGCTACGAGCAGTACTTC. Its protein is CASSPTGGGYEQYF.

This clone was observed a few times. The same CDR3 arises from other DNA sequences in this sample as well. V and J are TRBV5-4 and TRBJ1-2, with D possibly TRBD1 on 6 matching bases. Trimming took off 4 bases at V and 2 bases at J, with 9 bases between the two ends. The germline CDR1 and CDR2 sequences are SGHNT and YYREEE (reference sequence). The CDR3 totals 13 residues. As DNA, the CDR3 is TGTGCCAGCAGCCCGGACAGAAACTATGGCTACACCTTC. Translating it yields CASSPDRNYGYTF.

This clone has only one observation. The rearrangement links TRBV28 to TRBJ2-1; TRBD2 matches at 9 bases. The CDR3 spans 17 residues. CDR1 and CDR2 (germline): MDHEN, SYDVKM. Trimming took 2 bases from V and 5 from J; bases not matched to a gene: 10. CDR3 sequence reads: CASSLKLAAGGNNEQFF. DNA for the CDR3: TGTGCCAGCAGTTTAAAGTTGGCGGCGGGAGGGAACAATGAGCAGTTCTTC.

This chain connects TRBV7-9 to TRBJ2-7; maybe TRBD1 (6 bases). V lost 5 bases and J lost 5, with 16 bases in between. Germline assignment: CDR1 SEHNR and CDR2 FQNEAQ (reference sequence). This CDR3 has 14 amino acids. CDR3 sequence (DNA): TGTGCCAGCAGCCCCGGACAGTCTGCCCACGAGCAGTACTTC. Translation: CASSPGQSAHEQYF. Combining the CDR3 with reference TRBV7-9 and TRBJ2-7 gives the whole variable domain DTGVSQNPRHKITKRGQNVTFRCDPISEHNRLYWYRQTLGQGPEFLTYFQNEAQLEKSRLLSDRFSAERPKGSFSTLEIQRTEQGDSAMYLCASSPGQSAHEQYFGPGTRLTVT.

V is TRBV9 and J is TRBJ2-1, with D tentatively TRBD2 (6 bases). Germline lookup yields CDR1 SGDLS and CDR2 YYNGEE. The CDR3 length is 17 residues. Trimming shortened V by 4 bases and J by 7 bases, and 24 bases separated the two germline ends. The CDR3 DNA is TGTGCCAGCAGCCCCTCGGAGGGGCTAGCGATTAAGAATGAGCAGTTCTTC. As protein: CASSPSEGLAIKNEQFF.

The rearrangement links TRBV3-1 (or the pseudogene TRBV3-2) to TRBJ2-6; TRBD2 matches 10 bases. CDR3 length: 15 amino acids. The V gene's germline CDR1 is LGHDT and CDR2 YNNKEL (reference sequence). Germline trimming cut 7 bases from V and 0 bases from J; bases unmatched to any gene: 0. The CDR3 reads CASTSGSSGANVLTF. The CDR3, as DNA: TGTGCCAGCACTAGCGGGAGCTCTGGGGCCAACGTCCTGACTTTC.

This sequence joins TRBV2 and TRBJ1-2; D is undetermined. Trimming cost V 3 bases and J 4 bases, with 12 bases left between them. In germline, CDR1 is SNHLY, CDR2 FYNNEI. This CDR3 has 14 amino acids. This CDR3 is CASSENGVFYGYTF. DNA of the CDR3: TGTGCCAGCAGTGAGAACGGAGTGTTCTATGGCTACACCTTC. The variable domain in full, with the rest retrieved from reference TRBV2 and TRBJ1-2, is EPEVTQTPSHQVTQMGQEVILRCVPISNHLYFYWYRQILGQKVEFLVSFYNNEISEKSEIFDDQFSVERPDGSNFTLKIRSTKLEDSAMYFCASSENGVFYGYTFGSGTRLTVV.

This rearrangement joins TRBV28 to TRBJ1-2; the match to TRBD1 covers 7 bases. There are 15 residues in the CDR3. Losses at the gene ends were 2 bases for V and 9 bases for J; bases not matched to a gene: 12. Germline V lookup: CDR1 MDHEN, CDR2 SYDVKM. The CDR3 region is CASSLPPTGYSRYTF. CDR3 sequence (DNA): TGTGCCAGCAGTTTACCCCCGACAGGGTACTCTCGCTACACCTTC.

The gene calls are TRBV19 and TRBJ1-2, with TRBD1 matching over 8 bases. Per germline, CDR1 LNHDA and CDR2 SQIVND (reference sequence). The J segment lost 6 bases and the V segment lost 7 bases, leaving 10 bases of the junction unmatched. The CDR3 covers 14 residues. This chain's CDR3 is CASKIGQGNHGYTF. The CDR3, as DNA: TGTGCCAGTAAGATCGGACAGGGTAATCATGGCTACACCTTC. The full variable domain, its missing parts supplied by reference TRBV19 and TRBJ1-2, is DGGITQSPKYLFRKEGQNVTLSCEQNLNHDAMYWYRQDPGQGLRLIYYSQIVNDFQKGDIAEGYSVSREKKESFPLTVTSAQKNPTAFYLCASKIGQGNHGYTFGSGTRLTVV.

The rearrangement uses TRBV12-5 and TRBJ1-4; no reliable D call. This CDR3 has 14 residues. In germline, CDR1 is LGHNT, CDR2 FRNRAP. V was cut by 4 bases and J by 8 bases, with 14 bases left in between. CDR3 sequence reads: CASGWGRREEKLFF. CDR3 nucleotide sequence: TGTGCTAGTGGTTGGGGTCGTCGGGAGGAAAAACTGTTTTTT.

The V gene is TRBV18, the J gene TRBJ1-2, with 7 bases that match TRBD1. The CDR3 is made up of 13 amino acids. V shed 4 bases and J 9 bases; nucleotides not matched to a gene: 8. Looked up from germline, CDR1 is KGHSH and CDR2 is LQKENI. CDR3 nucleotide sequence: TGTGCCAGCTCACAAAGGGGGCACTTCAGCTACACCTTC. Amino acid sequence: CASSQRGHFSYTF.

The chain recombines TRBV6-5 with TRBJ2-3, with TRBD1 as a possible D gene (6 bases). CDR1 MNHEY and CDR2 SVGAGI come from the germline V gene. The V end was cut by 10 bases, the J end by 0 bases, with 11 bases between. This CDR3 is 13 amino acids long. The CDR3 sequence: CATRQGSTDTQYF. CDR3 bases: TGTGCCACCCGTCAGGGGAGCACAGATACGCAGTATTTT.

This chain joins TRBV28 and TRBJ1-1, with D possibly TRBD1 on 5 matching bases. CDR1 is MDHEN, CDR2 SYDVKM, per germline. This CDR3 is 15 amino acids long. Trimming cost V 1 base and J 0 bases, with 9 bases left between them. This CDR3 is CASSLLGEVNTEAFF. For the CDR3, the DNA is TGTGCCAGCAGTTTATTAGGGGAGGTGAACACTGAAGCTTTCTTT.

This clone has only one observation. This sequence joins TRBV29-1 and TRBJ1-2, with 7 bases fitting TRBD1. The CDR3 is 11 amino acids. Looked up from germline, CDR1 is SQVTM and CDR2 is ANQGSEA. The ends lost 4 bases at V and 7 bases at J; junction bases unmatched: 3. CDR3 sequence reads: CSVGQGGGYTF. CDR3 nucleotide sequence: TGCAGCGTTGGACAGGGCGGTGGCTACACCTTC.

As for this clone: Other DNA sequences of this sample code for an identical CDR3. The chain uses TRBV14 and TRBJ1-4; 7 nucleotides match TRBD1. The CDR3 sequence is 14 residues long. The V segment lost 3 bases and the J segment 8 bases; nucleotides outside the gene matches: 6. From germline, CDR1 is SGHDN and CDR2 FVKESK. The CDR3, as DNA: TGTGCCAGCAGCCAGAACAGGGGAGGAGAAAAACTGTTTTTT. Translating it yields CASSQNRGGEKLFF.

The J gene is TRBJ1-2, the V gene TRBV28; the D is unclear. Trimming took 4 bases from V and 2 from J, leaving 14 bases between them. This CDR3 has 15 residues. Germline-derived CDR1 and CDR2 are MDHEN and SYDVKM. CDR3 loop: CASSSRRNWNYGYTF. CDR3 bases: TGTGCCAGCAGTTCCCGAAGAAACTGGAACTATGGCTACACCTTC.

Worth noting for this clone: One end of the junction is discordant with germline, which a read error may explain. The chain is built from TRBV25-1 and TRBJ1-5; 7 nucleotides agree with TRBD1. This CDR3 is 15 amino acids long. Germline CDR1 reads MGHDK; CDR2 reads SYGVNS. The CDR3 spells CVSSDGTVSNQPQHF. The DNA for the CDR3 is TGTGTCAGCAGTGACGGGACAGTTAGCAATCAGCCCCAGCATTTT.

V is TRBV7-2 and J is TRBJ1-1; D possibly corresponds to TRBD1 (6 bases). V shed 5 bases and J shed 4 bases, with 17 bases lying between them. Per germline, CDR1 SGHTA and CDR2 FQGNSA. The CDR3 length is 15 residues. The CDR3 sequence: CASSPSGGAGTEAFF. The CDR3 nucleotides are TGTGCCAGCAGCCCCAGCGGGGGCGCGGGCACTGAAGCTTTCTTT.

The gene calls are TRBV18 and TRBJ2-2; 10 bases map to TRBD1. Germline values: CDR1 KGHSH, CDR2 LQKENI. The CDR3 contains 16 residues. J was trimmed by 7 bases and V by 3 bases; bases with no gene match: 8. The CDR3 sequence: CASSPSGQGMVGELFF. In nucleotides, the CDR3 is TGTGCCAGCTCACCGTCGGGACAGGGGATGGTCGGGGAGCTGTTTTTT.

This chain joins TRBV19 and TRBJ2-3; TRBD2 is a possible D gene (5 bases). Trimming cost V 4 bases and J 2 bases, with 13 bases left between them. Germline-derived CDR1 and CDR2 are LNHDA and SQIVND (reference sequence). The CDR3 totals 15 residues. The CDR3: CASSNHSADTDTQYF. The CDR3 nucleotides read TGTGCCAGTAGTAATCATAGCGCTGACACAGATACGCAGTATTTT. The full variable domain, with the rest looked up from reference TRBV19 and TRBJ2-3, is DGGITQSPKYLFRKEGQNVTLSCEQNLNHDAMYWYRQDPGQGLRLIYYSQIVNDFQKGDIAEGYSVSREKKESFPLTVTSAQKNPTAFYLCASSNHSADTDTQYFGPGTRLTVL.